These 5 T cell receptor beta chains came from one sample sequenced in a study of shared clonotypes between healthy human individuals. The naive CD8 subset, CD45RO-negative cells positively selected for CCR7, excluded terminally differentiated effector memory CD45RA+ cells. Generated by immunoSEQ multiplex PCR, the TCRdb table keeps only in-frame clones and is missing some. The data hold around 560,000 clones, with approximately 95% observed a single time. What was sequenced was naive CD8+ T cells sorted from blood. The receptor source for this set is a woman in her 30s in good health.

This chain uses TRBV2 with TRBJ2-7; 9 bases agree with TRBD1. The CDR3 extends over 14 amino acids. CDR1 and CDR2 from the germline V gene are SNHLY and FYNNEI. J lost 4 bases, V lost 5 bases, and 6 bases had no gene match. For the CDR3, the DNA is TGTGCCAGCAGTTCCGGGACAGGGCAATACGAGCAGTACTTC. This encodes CASSSGTGQYEQYF. Based on the CDR3 plus reference TRBV2 and TRBJ2-7, the full variable domain is EPEVTQTPSHQVTQMGQEVILRCVPISNHLYFYWYRQILGQKVEFLVSFYNNEISEKSEIFDDQFSVERPDGSNFTLKIRSTKLEDSAMYFCASSSGTGQYEQYFGPGTRLTVT.

V usage is TRBV7-3 and J usage is TRBJ1-5; TRBD1 agrees at 10 bases. This CDR3 is built from 15 residues. V dropped 5 bases and J dropped 5; count of bases not matched to a gene: 6. The germline CDR1 and CDR2 sequences are SGHTA and FQGTGA. The chain's CDR3 is CASSPTGTGDQPQHF. The CDR3 bases are TGTGCCAGCAGCCCAACTGGGACAGGGGATCAGCCCCAGCATTTT. Supplemented by reference TRBV7-3 and TRBJ1-5, the full variable domain reads GAGVSQTPSNKVTEKGKYVELRCDPISGHTALYWYRQSLGQGPEFLIYFQGTGAADDSGLPNDRFFAVRPEGSVSTLKIQRTERGDSAVYLCASSPTGTGDQPQHFGDGTRLSIL.

The J gene is TRBJ2-1, the V gene TRBV19, with D tentatively TRBD1 (8 bases). Germline V gene lookup returns CDR1 LNHDA and CDR2 SQIVND (reference sequence). The ends were cut back, 5 bases at V and 1 base at J, with 18 bases in the middle. CDR3 length: 17 amino acids. CDR3 amino acids: CASSPNRGGLSYNEQFF. In nucleotides, the CDR3 is TGTGCCAGTAGTCCTAACAGGGGGGGGTTGTCCTACAATGAGCAGTTCTTC. Together with reference TRBV19 and TRBJ2-1, the CDR3 gives the full variable domain: DGGITQSPKYLFRKEGQNVTLSCEQNLNHDAMYWYRQDPGQGLRLIYYSQIVNDFQKGDIAEGYSVSREKKESFPLTVTSAQKNPTAFYLCASSPNRGGLSYNEQFFGPGTRLTVL.

The chain is built from TRBV19 and TRBJ1-4, with D possibly matching TRBD1 (6 bases). The germline V and J ends were trimmed by 3 bases and 7 bases, with 15 bases remaining between them. Germline-derived CDR1 and CDR2 are LNHDA and SQIVND (reference sequence). The CDR3 runs to 15 residues. The CDR3 region is CASSMSGGLFEKLFF. Here the CDR3 DNA reads TGTGCCAGTAGTATGAGTGGGGGGCTTTTTGAAAAACTGTTTTTT. Looking up the rest from reference TRBV19 and TRBJ1-4 gives the full variable domain: DGGITQSPKYLFRKEGQNVTLSCEQNLNHDAMYWYRQDPGQGLRLIYYSQIVNDFQKGDIAEGYSVSREKKESFPLTVTSAQKNPTAFYLCASSMSGGLFEKLFFGSGTQLSVL.

The CDR3, as DNA: TGTGCCAGCGACGGGGATCTCTACAATGAGCAGTTCTTC. Amino acids: CASDGDLYNEQFF. The chain links TRBV2 to TRBJ2-1, with D perhaps matching TRBD2 (5 bases). The V gene's germline CDR1 is SNHLY and CDR2 FYNNEI. Trimming removed 8 bases from V and 3 bases from J, with 11 bases in between. This CDR3 region has 13 residues.